This T cell receptor beta chain originates from a study of shared clonotypes between healthy human individuals. Turning to this clone: Its antigen remains unknown.

The study's findings and limits: In general, naive subsets displayed greater estimated richness than memory subsets did. In a handful of donors, around 4.5% of naive CD4 clonotypes appeared in common. Among non-shared clonotypes, generation probabilities were lower than among those shared by all four donors.

This CDR3 comprises 15 residues. The ends were cut back, 10 bases at V and 1 base at J, with 17 bases in the middle. Germline V gives CDR1 SNHLY, CDR2 FYNNEI. Genomic DNA belonging to each subset was distributed in equal measure over several immunoSEQ plates. The data were produced by immunoSEQ multiplex PCR, yet TCRdb's version contains in-frame clones alone and is incomplete. The sample contains roughly 2.5 million clones, 90% to 95% of which appear only once. This sequence joins TRBV2 and TRBJ2-1; TRBD2 might be the D (6 bases). This TCR came from a man aged 18 to 29 in good health. Sequencing was performed on naive CD4+ T cells sorted from blood. Subset of the sample: CD45RA+ positively selected. The CDR3 region has the DNA TGTGCCACCGGAGGGCCTGATTCATCCTACAATGAGCAGTTCTTC. Encoded protein: CATGGPDSSYNEQFF.